The subject of this entry is one T cell receptor beta chain. This sample stems from a study of blood T cell repertoires in COVID-19. Study details: Sites across the United States, Italy and Spain contributed samples from acute and convalescent COVID-19. T cells, B-cell-depleted T cells, or PBMCs provided the cDNA or gDNA that served as material.

Authors' analysis steps: Estimates of nucleated cell counts were drawn from the amplification of reference gene primers. Generated by immunoSEQ multiplex PCR, the TCRdb table keeps only in-frame clones and is missing some. V and J calls and clone size are given by that table; D and trimming were obtained from the DNA. The data show some 100,000 clones, roughly 79% seen once. The germline V and J ends were trimmed by 3 bases and 6 bases, with 5 bases remaining between them. This CDR3 is 12 amino acids long. Material for sequencing was peripheral blood. The V call is TRBV12-3 or TRBV12-4, the J call TRBJ2-2, with no clear D. This sequence was found in a human donor in a cohort sampled during active COVID-19. CDR3 nucleotide sequence: TGTGCCAGCAGTTTCTTCTCCGGGGAGCTGTTTTTT. Translation gives CASSFFSGELFF.